This T cell receptor beta chain appears in the sequencing data of a study of CD8+CD57+ T cells in acquired aplastic anemia. Study-level information: Mean yield of DNA from sorted CD4+ and CD8+ cells was roughly 3.1 ug. Healthy CD8+ samples averaged around 12 million reads. The study, taken as a whole, reports: It was found that under 30 CD8+ CDR3 sequences were shared between patients and controls.

V was pared by 3 bases and J by 3 bases, with 3 bases of the junction left unmatched. The CDR3 covers 14 residues. CDR1 and CDR2 from the germline V gene are ENHRY and SYGVKD. A remark on this clonotype: Its antigen is not known.

Profiling that covered TCR beta VDJ and CDR3 relied on genomic DNA as its template. TCRdb reprocessed the reads with MiXCR, giving one entry per CDR3 protein. The repertoire holds some 220,000 distinct CDR3 sequences, with 30% to 35% as singletons. This TCR came from a human donor in good health, serving as a control. Sequenced: sorted CD4+, CD8+, or CD8+CD57+ T cells (not recorded which) from PBMCs. The rearrangement links TRBV10-3 to TRBJ2-7; 9 nucleotides agree with TRBD1. Here the CDR3 reads CAISDQTGGYEQYF. Here the CDR3 DNA reads TGTGCCATCAGTGACCAGACAGGGGGCTACGAGCAGTACTTC.